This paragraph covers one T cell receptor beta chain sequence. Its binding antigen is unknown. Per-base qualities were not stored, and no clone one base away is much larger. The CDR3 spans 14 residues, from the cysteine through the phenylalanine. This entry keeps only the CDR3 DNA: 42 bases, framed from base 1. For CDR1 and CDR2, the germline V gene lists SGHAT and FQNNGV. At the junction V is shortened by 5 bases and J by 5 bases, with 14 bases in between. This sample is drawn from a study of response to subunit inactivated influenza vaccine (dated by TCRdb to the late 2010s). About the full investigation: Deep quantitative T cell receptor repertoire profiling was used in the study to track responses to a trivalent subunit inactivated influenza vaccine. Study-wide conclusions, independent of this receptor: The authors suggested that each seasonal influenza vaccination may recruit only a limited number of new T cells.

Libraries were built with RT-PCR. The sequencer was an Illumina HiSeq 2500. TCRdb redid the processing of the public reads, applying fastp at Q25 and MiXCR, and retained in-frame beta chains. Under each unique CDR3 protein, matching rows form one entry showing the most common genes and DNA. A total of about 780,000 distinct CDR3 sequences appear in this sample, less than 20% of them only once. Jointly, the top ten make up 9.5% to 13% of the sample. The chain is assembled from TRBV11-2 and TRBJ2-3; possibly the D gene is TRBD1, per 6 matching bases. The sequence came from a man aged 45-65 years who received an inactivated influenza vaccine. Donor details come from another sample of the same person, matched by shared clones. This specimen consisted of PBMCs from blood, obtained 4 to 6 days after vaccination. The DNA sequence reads TGTGCCAGCAGCCAGGGGCAGGGGTTAGATACGCAGTATTTT. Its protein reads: CASSQGQGLDTQYF.